This T cell receptor beta chain was profiled in a study of regulatory T cells in long-lasting Graves disease. Points from the study as a whole: Persistent Graves' disease cases displayed lower TCR diversity than newly diagnosed ones.

Germline V gene data show CDR1 as MNHGY and CDR2 as SVAAGI. Deletions cut 2 bases from V and 8 bases from J, with 9 bases between. The CDR3 sequence is 12 residues long. This clonotype showed up just a few times. Antigen: not known. Time point of the sample: persistent/refractory GD, antithyroid drugs over 5 years with positive TRAb. Isolated PBMC RNA provided the starting material for the TCR library. Sequencing libraries for TCR beta were prepared with iRepertoire HTBI primers and Arm-PCR of CDR3 regions. In the authors' methods: Analysis of the samples identified around 60 TRBV and 14 TRBJ segments. MiXCR, applied by TCRdb to the multiplex PCR reads, yields one record per CDR3 protein. V and J calls and clone size were set by TCRdb, not the authors. The sample holds 700,000 or so distinct CDR3 sequences, approximately 31% seen once.

The sample consisted of peripheral blood mononuclear cells (PBMCs), taken when the disease was refractory, from a patient treated with antithyroid drugs. The receptor comes from a female donor with Graves disease. The J gene is TRBJ1-1, the V gene TRBV6-9, with D possibly TRBD1 on 5 matching bases. In nucleotides, the CDR3 is TGTGCCAGCAGTTATAGGGGTCCAGAAGCTTTCTTT. Its protein product is CASSYRGPEAFF.